Shown below are 32 T cell receptor beta chains from a single sample sequenced in a study of blood T cell repertoires in COVID-19. Profiled with immunoSEQ multiplex PCR; TCRdb holds only in-frame clones, not every one. The sample includes approximately 150,000 clones, approximately 87% seen only once; the top ten take 3.5% to 5%. The source material was PBMCs or T cells enriched from blood (not recorded which). These receptor sequences come from a man aged 50-60 years in a cohort exposed to, infected with or recovered from COVID-19 (not recorded which).

The chain is built from TRBV11-2 and TRBJ2-7; D gene ambiguous. V dropped 5 bases and J dropped 4 bases, with 15 bases sitting between them. Per the germline V gene, CDR1 is SGHAT and CDR2 is FQNNGV. This CDR3 is built from 14 residues. Written as DNA, the CDR3 is TGTGCCAGCAGCCCCAGTAGATGGGCTTACGAGCAGTACTTC. Residues: CASSPSRWAYEQYF.

The chain joins TRBV14 to TRBJ1-4; no firm D call. The germline V and J ends were trimmed by 0 bases and 0 bases, with 11 bases remaining between them. Germline CDR1 reads SGHDN; CDR2 reads FVKESK. The CDR3 sequence is 17 residues long. The CDR3: CASSQESKSTTNEKLFF. The CDR3 DNA follows: TGTGCCAGCAGCCAAGAGAGTAAAAGTACAACTAATGAAAAACTGTTTTTT.

The rearrangement joins TRBV15 to TRBJ1-2; 7 positions match TRBD1. This CDR3 is 14 amino acids long. Trimming at V came to 7 bases and at J to 0 bases, leaving 5 bases not matched to a gene. Germline V gives CDR1 LNHNV, CDR2 YYDKDF (reference sequence). This chain's CDR3 is CATTLDRSNYGYTF. The CDR3 DNA reads TGTGCCACCACTTTGGACAGGTCTAACTATGGCTACACCTTC.

V gene TRBV6-5 combines with J gene TRBJ1-2; TRBD1 matches 9 bases. The germline V gene encodes CDR1 MNHEY and CDR2 SVGAGI. The CDR3 runs 15 residues. V shed 5 bases, J shed 4 bases, and the junction held 8 bases outside the gene matches. The chain's CDR3 is CASSPQGASTYGYTF. The CDR3 DNA reads as TGTGCCAGCAGTCCACAGGGGGCGAGTACCTATGGCTACACCTTC.

The chain recombines TRBV2 with TRBJ2-7, with 8 bases identical to TRBD1. V was pared by 4 bases and J by 2 bases, with 7 bases of the junction left unmatched. The CDR3 has 15 amino acids. Germline V gives CDR1 SNHLY, CDR2 FYNNEI. DNA for the CDR3: TGTGCCAGCAGTGGAAGGGAGACAGGGGCCTACGAGCAGTACTTC. Protein product: CASSGRETGAYEQYF.

This clone showed up just a few times. The chain combines TRBV20-1 with TRBJ2-7; 7 nucleotides line up with TRBD1. CDR3 length equals 11 residues. V lost 6 bases to trimming and J lost 9 bases; unmatched junction nucleotides: 8. CDR1 and CDR2 (germline): DFQATT, SNEGSKA (reference sequence). The CDR3 is CSAEQGWTQYF. In nucleotides, the CDR3 is TGCAGTGCCGAACAGGGGTGGACGCAGTACTTC.

The V and J genes are TRBV19 and TRBJ1-2; D might be TRBD1 (6 bases). Germline-derived CDR1 and CDR2 are LNHDA and SQIVND (reference sequence). V was cut by 6 bases and J by 3 bases, with 14 bases left in between. The CDR3 spans 14 residues. CDR3 DNA sequence: TGTGCCAGTAGCAGGGGACGGACTGACTATGGCTACACCTTC. Translated, it gives CASSRGRTDYGYTF.

The rearrangement links TRBV9 to TRBJ2-2; 9 bases agree with TRBD1. The CDR3 has 18 amino acids. V shed 3 bases and J 3 bases; nucleotides not matched to a gene: 12. CDR1 SGDLS and CDR2 YYNGEE come from the germline V gene. The CDR3 sequence is CASSEHRGRTGYTGELFF. DNA of the CDR3: TGTGCCAGCAGCGAACACAGGGGGCGGACGGGATACACCGGGGAGCTGTTTTTT.

The DNA for the CDR3 is TGTGCCAGCAGTCCGGGGGACAGCAATTCACCCCTCCACTTT. It yields the protein CASSPGDSNSPLHF. The chain has TRBV2 and TRBJ1-6, with TRBD1 matching 7 bases. The V and J ends lost 5 bases and 7 bases, in that order; junction bases with no gene match: 5. The CDR3 has 14 amino acids. Germline CDR1 is SNHLY and CDR2 is FYNNEI. The full variable domain, completed using reference TRBV2 and TRBJ1-6, is EPEVTQTPSHQVTQMGQEVILRCVPISNHLYFYWYRQILGQKVEFLVSFYNNEISEKSEIFDDQFSVERPDGSNFTLKIRSTKLEDSAMYFCASSPGDSNSPLHFGNGTRLTVT.

The chain joins TRBV11-2 to TRBJ2-1; 9 positions match TRBD1. CDR1 and CDR2 (germline): SGHAT, FQNNGV. V lost 3 bases and J lost 8; bases outside the gene matches: 5. The CDR3 totals 14 residues. The CDR3: CASSFGQGFDEQFF. Here the CDR3 DNA reads TGTGCCAGCAGCTTCGGACAGGGGTTTGATGAGCAGTTCTTC.

This clone appeared a single time. The chain is built from TRBV25-1 and TRBJ1-2, with D perhaps matching TRBD1 (6 bases). Germline V gene lookup returns CDR1 MGHDK and CDR2 SYGVNS. The CDR3 has 14 amino acids. V dropped 6 bases and J dropped 5 bases, with 16 bases sitting between them. The chain's CDR3 is CASRSMTGAYGYTF. CDR3 in DNA: TGTGCCAGCAGAAGTATGACAGGCGCTTATGGCTACACCTTC.

The chain recombines TRBV5-1 with TRBJ1-2, with a possible D match to TRBD1 (6 bases). The CDR3 has 14 residues. Germline CDR1 reads SGHRS; CDR2 reads YFSETQ. Between the trimmed V and J ends, which lost 4 bases and 2 bases, there was a span of 12 bases. CDR3 loop: CASSPDRPNYGYTF. CDR3 nucleotides: TGCGCCAGCAGCCCAGACAGGCCGAACTATGGCTACACCTTC.

The chain employs TRBV24-1 and TRBJ2-2; D remains ambiguous. Germline CDR1 KGHDR, CDR2 SFDVKD. V was shortened by 3 bases and J by 1 base, with 5 bases between the two germline ends. The CDR3 is 14 amino acids. The CDR3 nucleotides are TGTGCCACCAGTGATCCCGGGAACACCGGGGAGCTGTTTTTT. Protein product: CATSDPGNTGELFF.

J is TRBJ1-6 and V is TRBV3-1 (or the pseudogene TRBV3-2); D is unclear. The CDR3 is 14 residues long. Germline lookup yields CDR1 LGHDT and CDR2 YNNKEL (reference sequence). V lost 1 base and J 9 bases, leaving 10 bases between the germline ends. DNA for the CDR3: TGTGCCAGCAGCCAAGGGGCCGGCGTTTCACCCCTCCACTTT. Its protein is CASSQGAGVSPLHF.

This clone was counted only a few times. This sequence joins TRBV9 and TRBJ1-5; TRBD1 is a possible D gene (6 bases). The V end was cut by 3 bases, the J end by 1 base, with 11 bases between. The CDR3 covers 15 residues. The germline CDR1 and CDR2 sequences are SGDLS and YYNGEE. The CDR3 sequence: CASSEGGMSNQPQHF. Written as DNA, the CDR3 is TGTGCCAGCAGCGAAGGGGGAATGAGCAATCAGCCCCAGCATTTT.

V usage is TRBV28 and J usage is TRBJ1-2; D gene ambiguous. The V and J ends lost 8 bases and 6 bases respectively, with 16 bases between them. Germline V lookup: CDR1 MDHEN, CDR2 SYDVKM. CDR3 length equals 13 residues. The CDR3 nucleotides read TGTGCCAGCCCCTCTGGGAGGGTGGATGGCTACACCTTC. Protein: CASPSGRVDGYTF.

The V and J genes are TRBV2 and TRBJ1-1; D uncertain. The length of the CDR3 is 13 residues. Trimming left V 6 bases short and J 6 bases short, with 14 bases between. Germline CDR1 SNHLY, CDR2 FYNNEI. The CDR3, as DNA: TGTGCCAGCAGGGTTGACAACAGCCCTGAAGCTTTCTTT. It yields the protein CASRVDNSPEAFF. Combining the CDR3 with reference TRBV2 and TRBJ1-1 gives the whole variable domain EPEVTQTPSHQVTQMGQEVILRCVPISNHLYFYWYRQILGQKVEFLVSFYNNEISEKSEIFDDQFSVERPDGSNFTLKIRSTKLEDSAMYFCASRVDNSPEAFFGQGTRLTVV.

The chain recombines TRBV6-6 with TRBJ2-2; 12 bases fit TRBD1. The junction had 6 bases not matched to a gene; V was cut back by 6 bases and J by 7 bases. CDR3 length equals 15 residues. Germline assignment: CDR1 MNHNY and CDR2 SVGAGI (reference sequence). In DNA form, the CDR3 reads TGTGCCAGCAGCAGGGACAGGGGGCAAATCGGGGAGCTGTTTTTT. Residues: CASSRDRGQIGELFF.

This chain uses TRBV21-1 with TRBJ1-3; the table names TRBD1, a call not compared with the DNA. TRBV21-1 is designated a pseudogene. This CDR3 contains 16 residues. The chain's CDR3 is CASSILAGGTGNTIYF. CDR3 DNA: TGTGCCAGCAGCATTCTCGCAGGGGGCACTGGAAACACCATATATTTT.

CDR3 DNA sequence: TGTGCCAGCAGCCCTTCAGGGAATTCACCCCTCCACTTT. Amino acid sequence: CASSPSGNSPLHF. The V gene is TRBV7-9, the J gene TRBJ1-6, with D possibly TRBD1 on 5 matching bases. From germline, CDR1 is SEHNR and CDR2 FQNEAQ (reference sequence). The CDR3 covers 13 residues. Trimming removed 5 bases from V and 7 bases from J, with 9 bases in between. Combining the CDR3 with reference TRBV7-9 and TRBJ1-6 gives the whole variable domain DTGVSQNPRHKITKRGQNVTFRCDPISEHNRLYWYRQTLGQGPEFLTYFQNEAQLEKSRLLSDRFSAERPKGSFSTLEIQRTEQGDSAMYLCASSPSGNSPLHFGNGTRLTVT.

The chain carries TRBV6-6 and TRBJ1-3; D is ambiguous. Germline V lookup: CDR1 MNHNY, CDR2 SVGAGI (reference sequence). With 5 bases removed from V and 0 bases from J, the gap between germline ends came to 8 bases. The CDR3 totals 14 residues. The CDR3 sequence: CASSLPSSGNTIYF. The CDR3 bases are TGTGCCAGCAGTCTACCCAGCTCTGGAAACACCATATATTTT.

The V call is TRBV18, the J call TRBJ2-7; unclear D gene. CDR1 and CDR2 from the germline V gene are KGHSH and LQKENI. V lost 3 bases and J lost 4, with 7 bases in between. The CDR3 totals 12 residues. The CDR3 nucleotides are TGTGCCAGCTCACCCCCCGGTTACGAGCAGTACTTC. This encodes CASSPPGYEQYF.

V usage is TRBV6-5 and J usage is TRBJ2-5; TRBD1 agrees at 8 bases. Germline V lookup: CDR1 MNHEY, CDR2 SVGAGI. The CDR3 covers 14 residues. Unmatched junction bases numbered 5, after V lost 4 bases and J lost 4 bases. The CDR3 loop is CASSSQGAAETQYF. DNA for the CDR3: TGTGCCAGCAGTTCCCAGGGGGCCGCAGAGACCCAGTACTTC.

The chain employs TRBV6-6 and TRBJ1-3, with TRBD1 as a possible D gene (5 bases). Between the trimmed V and J ends, which lost 7 bases and 9 bases, there was a span of 19 bases. From germline, CDR1 is MNHNY and CDR2 SVGAGI (reference sequence). CDR3 length: 14 residues. The CDR3 loop reads CASKVSGMGGTIYF. In DNA form, the CDR3 reads TGTGCCAGCAAGGTGTCTGGAATGGGGGGCACCATATATTTT.

The chain joins TRBV3-1 (or the pseudogene TRBV3-2) to TRBJ2-3, with D unclear. V lost 0 bases to trimming and J lost 5 bases, with 9 bases between them. This CDR3 comprises 14 residues. Germline CDR1 LGHDT, CDR2 YNNKEL (reference sequence). The CDR3 DNA reads as TGTGCCAGCAGCCAAGAAGATGCAGTAGATACGCAGTATTTT. It is translated as CASSQEDAVDTQYF.

The CDR3 protein is CATQRSGQGAGNSYEQYF. In nucleotides, the CDR3 is TGCGCCACCCAACGTTCGGGACAGGGGGCCGGCAACTCCTACGAGCAGTACTTC. This chain joins TRBV10-2 and TRBJ2-7; 12 nucleotides match TRBD1. CDR3 size: 18 residues. The V segment lost 10 bases and the J segment 0 bases; nucleotides outside the gene matches: 16. Germline values: CDR1 WSHSY, CDR2 SAAADI.

The chain combines TRBV12-3 or TRBV12-4 with TRBJ2-1, with 9 nucleotides matching TRBD2. This CDR3 has 13 amino acids. The trim removed 7 bases at V and 6 bases at J, leaving 4 bases unmatched. CDR3 in DNA: TGTGCCAGCATTCTAGCGGGGCTCAATGAGCAGTTCTTC. It yields the protein CASILAGLNEQFF.

This chain uses TRBV5-3 with TRBJ1-1; no clear D gene. TRBV5-3 is treated as an ORF (open reading frame) with a function not yet certain. This CDR3 is built from 17 residues. Trimming cost V 0 bases and J 5 bases, with 20 bases left between them. The CDR3 DNA reads as TGTGCCAGAAGCTTGGTCGGGTTCGTGAACACTGAGACTGAAGCTTTCTTT. This sequence encodes CARSLVGFVNTETEAFF.

This chain joins TRBV5-1 and TRBJ2-5; 10 nucleotides align to TRBD2. The V gene end was trimmed by 4 bases and the J gene end by 1 base; junction bases not matched to a gene: 7. This CDR3 contains 16 residues. In germline, CDR1 is SGHRS, CDR2 YFSETQ. In nucleotides, the CDR3 is TGCGCCAGCAGCAGGTTCAGCGGGAGGGTCCAAGAGACCCAGTACTTC. Protein sequence: CASSRFSGRVQETQYF.

The V call is TRBV27, the J call TRBJ1-2, with D tentatively TRBD1 (6 bases). Germline V gene lookup returns CDR1 MNHEY and CDR2 SMNVEV (reference sequence). V gave up 5 bases and J gave up 3 bases, with 19 bases separating them. CDR3 length: 16 residues. As DNA, the CDR3 is TGTGCCAGCAGTCCCAAAGGTGGGGGCTGGGACTATGGCTACACCTTC. This translates into CASSPKGGGWDYGYTF.

The rearrangement joins TRBV3-1 (or the pseudogene TRBV3-2) to TRBJ1-5, with a possible D match to TRBD1 (5 bases). Germline CDR1 and CDR2: LGHDT and YNNKEL (reference sequence). The CDR3 totals 13 residues. Trimming left V 4 bases short and J 7 bases short, with 11 bases between. The CDR3 DNA is TGTGCCAGCAGCCGGCAGGGAATCCAGCCCCAGCATTTT. Its protein product is CASSRQGIQPQHF.

V gene TRBV11-2 combines with J gene TRBJ2-2; TRBD1 might be the D (5 bases). Deletions cut 0 bases from V and 7 bases from J, with 9 bases between. CDR3 length: 14 amino acids. Germline CDR1 reads SGHAT; CDR2 reads FQNNGV. The CDR3 nucleotides read TGTGCCAGCAGCTTAGACAACCAGGGCGGGGAGCTGTTTTTT. It codes for CASSLDNQGGELFF.